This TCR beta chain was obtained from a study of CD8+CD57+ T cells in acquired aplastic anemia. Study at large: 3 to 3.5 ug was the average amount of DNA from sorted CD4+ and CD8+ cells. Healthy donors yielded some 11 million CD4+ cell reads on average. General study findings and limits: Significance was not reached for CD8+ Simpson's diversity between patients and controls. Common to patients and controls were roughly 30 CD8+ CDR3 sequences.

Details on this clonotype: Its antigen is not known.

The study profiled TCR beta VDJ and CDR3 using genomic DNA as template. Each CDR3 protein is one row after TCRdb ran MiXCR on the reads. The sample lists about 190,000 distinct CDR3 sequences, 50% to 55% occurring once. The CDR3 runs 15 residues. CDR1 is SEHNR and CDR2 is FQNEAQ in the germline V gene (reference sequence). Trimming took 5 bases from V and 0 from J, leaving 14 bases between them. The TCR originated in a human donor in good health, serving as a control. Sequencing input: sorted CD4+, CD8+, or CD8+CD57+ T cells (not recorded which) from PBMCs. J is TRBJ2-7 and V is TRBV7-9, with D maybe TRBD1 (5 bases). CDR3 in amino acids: CASSPWGLSSYEQYF. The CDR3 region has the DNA TGTGCCAGCAGCCCCTGGGGCCTGAGCTCCTACGAGCAGTACTTC.